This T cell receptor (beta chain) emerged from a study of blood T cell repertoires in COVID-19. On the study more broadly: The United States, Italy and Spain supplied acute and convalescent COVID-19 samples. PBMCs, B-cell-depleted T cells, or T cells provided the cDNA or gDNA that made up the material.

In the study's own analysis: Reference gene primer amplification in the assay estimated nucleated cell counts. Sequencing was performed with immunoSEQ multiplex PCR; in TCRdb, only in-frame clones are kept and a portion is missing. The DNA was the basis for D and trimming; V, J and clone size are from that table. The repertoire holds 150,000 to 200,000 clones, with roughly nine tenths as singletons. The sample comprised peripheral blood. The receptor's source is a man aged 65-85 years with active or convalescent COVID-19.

The CDR3: CASSPEGARVTGELFF. The CDR3 DNA is TGTGCCAGCAGCCCCGAGGGGGCTCGGGTCACCGGGGAGCTGTTTTTT. V usage is TRBV3-1 (or the pseudogene TRBV3-2) and J usage is TRBJ2-2; 7 nucleotides match TRBD1. Per germline, CDR1 LGHDT and CDR2 YNNKEL (reference sequence). CDR3 size: 16 residues. V dropped 4 bases and J dropped 4; count of bases not matched to a gene: 9.